The sequence of this T cell receptor beta chain was determined in a study of T cells in tumors after PD-1 blockade. The repertoire was sequenced with immunoSEQ multiplex PCR; TCRdb's copy has only in-frame clones and lacks some. The profile covers some 25,000 clones, with about 82% appearing a single time and 12% taken by the ten largest. The germline CDR1 and CDR2 sequences are LGHDT and YNNKEL (reference sequence). This CDR3 has 13 residues. Between the trimmed V and J ends, which lost 4 bases and 3 bases, there was a span of 8 bases. Template: tumor biopsy or peripheral blood genomic DNA, about 550-6,500 ng per sample.

The sequence came from a human donor with basal cell carcinoma. The sample in question was PBMCs, obtained after anti-PD-1 treatment. The chain recombines TRBV3-1 (or the pseudogene TRBV3-2) with TRBJ2-3; D uncertain. The CDR3 region is CASSLGLTDTQYF. CDR3 nucleotide sequence: TGTGCCAGCAGCCTAGGATTGACAGATACGCAGTATTTT.